This entry features one TCR beta chain sequence. The data were taken from a study of blood T cell repertoires in COVID-19. Across the study: Sample material is recorded as cDNA or gDNA derived from T cells, B-cell-depleted T cells, or PBMCs.

Germline lookup yields CDR1 KGHSH and CDR2 LQKENI. This CDR3 contains 14 residues. Trimming cost V 5 bases and J 6 bases, with 16 bases left between them. Here immunoSEQ multiplex PCR was the method, and the copy in TCRdb shows in-frame clones only, minus some. The sample yields 45,000 to 60,000 clones, 85% to 90% seen once. The rearrangement uses TRBV18 and TRBJ1-2; D might be TRBD1 (6 bases). Material: peripheral blood. The receptor was isolated from an older man with active COVID-19. CDR3: CASSENRDTHGYTF. In DNA, the CDR3 is TGTGCCAGCTCAGAAAACCGGGACACTCATGGCTACACCTTC.